Listed below are T cell receptor beta chains from one sample, sequenced in a study of blood T cells in healthy people across ages. TCRdb re-called the 5' RACE reads with MiXCR, one entry per CDR3 protein. Of around 1,700,000 distinct CDR3 sequences listed, 28% are singletons. Sequencing input: blood. The source is a woman aged 25 to 39 in good health. CDR3s include the opening cysteine and the closing phenylalanine or tryptophan. The D gene is left open where the match is weak. A clone size is listed for some rows: how often the clone was seen (once, few, many), or a class if it is expanded.

V gene	clone size	J gene	D gene	CDR3 DNA	CDR3 protein
TRBV20-1	NA	TRBJ2-1	TRBD2	TGCAGCCCCCGGGAGGCTAGCGGGAGGGCTAATGAGCAGTTCTTC	CSPREASGRANEQFF
TRBV28	few	TRBJ2-7	TRBD1	TGTGCCAGCGGGCTTTCCGGGACAGGAATCTACGAGCAGTACTTC	CASGLSGTGIYEQYF
TRBV12-3/TRBV12-4	NA	TRBJ2-6	TRBD1	TGTGCCAGCAGTTTCGGTCAGGGGGTTGGTGGGGCCAACGTCCTGACTTTC	CASSFGQGVGGANVLTF
TRBV12-3/TRBV12-4	NA	TRBJ1-2	NA	TGTGCCAGCAGTTTTGGATCTAACTATAGCTACACCTTC	CASSFGSNYSYTF
TRBV4-1	NA	TRBJ2-4	NA	TGCGCCAGCAGCCACGTGAACGGAAATACGCAGTACTTC	CASSHVNGNTQYF
TRBV29-1	NA	TRBJ1-2	NA	TGCAGCGTTGTGGGACAAGACTATGGCTACACCTTC	CSVVGQDYGYTF
TRBV11-2	many	TRBJ1-2	TRBD1	TGTGCCAGCAGCAACCCAGGGGGGCGGAGTGGCTACACCTTC	CASSNPGGRSGYTF
TRBV20-1	many	TRBJ2-7	TRBD2	TGCAGTGCTAGGGACGCTAGCGGGAGGGTTAACGAGCAGTACTTC	CSARDASGRVNEQYF
TRBV20-1	many	TRBJ2-1	NA	TGCAGTGCTGGCCGAGGTGGGGGGGGCGAGGCTGAGCAGTTCTTC	CSAGRGGGGEAEQFF
TRBV20-1	NA	TRBJ2-1	NA	TGCAGTGCCCTTCCCCCCCGCAGCTCCTACAATGAGCAGTTCTTC	CSALPPRSSYNEQFF
TRBV6-6	few	TRBJ1-6	TRBD1	TGTGCCAGCAGTTTGGACAGGGTGCGATCACCCCTCCACTTT	CASSLDRVRSPLHF
TRBV5-1	few	TRBJ2-1	TRBD1	TGCGCCACGAACCGGGACAGGGGTACTGAGCAGTTCTTC	CATNRDRGTEQFF
TRBV11-2	NA	TRBJ2-5	NA	TGTGCCAGCAGCTTAGGGCATTACAATGAGCAGTACTTC	CASSLGHYNEQYF
TRBV12-3/TRBV12-4	few	TRBJ2-3	NA	TGTGCCAGCAGTGGGGACTCTGATACGCAGTATTTT	CASSGDSDTQYF
TRBV7-6	many	TRBJ2-1	NA	TGTGCCAGCAGCCCAGCCCGGGCCCCTTGGGAGCAGTTCTTC	CASSPARAPWEQFF